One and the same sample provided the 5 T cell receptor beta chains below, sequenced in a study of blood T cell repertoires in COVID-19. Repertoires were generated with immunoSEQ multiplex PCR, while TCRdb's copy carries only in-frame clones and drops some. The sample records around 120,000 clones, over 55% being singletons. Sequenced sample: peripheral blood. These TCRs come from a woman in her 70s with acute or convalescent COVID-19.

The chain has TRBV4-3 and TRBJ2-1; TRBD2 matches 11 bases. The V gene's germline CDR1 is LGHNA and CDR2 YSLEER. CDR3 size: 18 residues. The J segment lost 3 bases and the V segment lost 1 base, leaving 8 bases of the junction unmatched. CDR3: CASSQGPSLAGGYNEQFF. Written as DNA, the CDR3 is TGCGCCAGCAGCCAAGGCCCGTCTCTAGCGGGGGGCTACAATGAGCAGTTCTTC.

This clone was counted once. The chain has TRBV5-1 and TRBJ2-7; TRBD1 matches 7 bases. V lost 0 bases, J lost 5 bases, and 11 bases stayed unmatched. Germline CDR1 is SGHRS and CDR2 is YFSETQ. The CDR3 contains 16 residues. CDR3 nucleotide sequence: TGCGCCAGCAGCTTGGGTGGAACAGGGGTCATCCACGAGCAGTACTTC. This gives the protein CASSLGGTGVIHEQYF.

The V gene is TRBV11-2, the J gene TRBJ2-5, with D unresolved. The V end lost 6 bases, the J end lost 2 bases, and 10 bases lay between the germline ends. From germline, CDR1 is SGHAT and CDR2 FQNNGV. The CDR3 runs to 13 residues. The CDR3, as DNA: TGTGCCAGCAGTACGGGTAATCAAGAGACCCAGTACTTC. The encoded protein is CASSTGNQETQYF.

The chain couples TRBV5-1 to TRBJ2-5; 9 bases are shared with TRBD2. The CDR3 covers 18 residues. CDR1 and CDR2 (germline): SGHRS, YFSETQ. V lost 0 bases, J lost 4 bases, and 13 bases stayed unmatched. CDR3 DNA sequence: TGCGCCAGCAGCTTGGATTCGGGGCTAGCGGGGTTGCGAGAGACCCAGTACTTC. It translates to CASSLDSGLAGLRETQYF.

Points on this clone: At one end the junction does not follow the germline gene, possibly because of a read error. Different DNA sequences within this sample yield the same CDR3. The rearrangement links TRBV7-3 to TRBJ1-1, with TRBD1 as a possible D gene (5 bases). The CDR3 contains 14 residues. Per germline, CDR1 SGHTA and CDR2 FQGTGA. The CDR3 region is CASSLSHRNTEAFF. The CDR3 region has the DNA TGTGCCAGCAGCTTAAGTCACAGGAACACCGAAGCTTTCTTT.